Listed below are T cell receptor beta chains from one sample, sequenced in a study of T cell repertoires in cytomegalovirus infection. TCRdb reprocessed the reads with MiXCR, giving one entry per CDR3 protein. The sample holds roughly 190,000 distinct CDR3 sequences, approximately 9.6% seen once. Source material: PBMCs. The receptor source for this set is a human donor in good health (CMV status not recorded). Some clones in this sample may be carry-over from other donors' samples. The CDR3 runs from the conserved cysteine through the conserved F or W. The D gene is left open where the match is weak. Clone size is shown for a subset of rows, as once, few, many or a class of expanded clone.

clone size,D gene,V gene,J gene,CDR3 DNA,CDR3 protein
many,TRBD1,TRBV7-2,TRBJ1-4,TGTGCCAGCAGCTTAGGTCAGGGGGCAAATGAAAAACTGTTTTTT,CASSLGQGANEKLFF
few,.,TRBV28,TRBJ1-1,TGTGCCAGCACCGTACATAGGAACACTGAAGCTTTCTTT,CASTVHRNTEAFF
many,TRBD1,TRBV7-8,TRBJ1-6,TGTGCCAGCAGCTCCGGGACAGATAATTCACCCCTCCACTTT,CASSSGTDNSPLHF
many,.,TRBV6-8,TRBJ2-2,TGTGCCAGCAGTTATTCTGGGCCTAGGCCAGCCACCGGGGAGCTGTTTTTT,CASSYSGPRPATGELFF
few,TRBD1,TRBV12-3/TRBV12-4,TRBJ1-1,TGTGCCAGCAGTTCAGAACGACAGGGGAACACTGAAGCTTTCTTT,CASSSERQGNTEAFF
many,TRBD2,TRBV28,TRBJ2-1,TGTGCCAGCAGTTTAATGTGGGGGAGCGGGGGGCAGGGGTCCTACAATGAGCAGTTCTTC,CASSLMWGSGGQGSYNEQFF
.,.,TRBV20-1,TRBJ1-5,TGCAGTGTTTCGCGGAGCAATCAGCCCCAGCATTTT,CSVSRSNQPQHF
many,.,TRBV7-2,TRBJ2-7,TGTGCCAGCAGCTTAGCGTGGGCGGGGGCCTCCTACGAGCAGTACTTC,CASSLAWAGASYEQYF
few,TRBD2,TRBV28,TRBJ2-5,TGTGCCAGCAGTTTAATCGCCAGCGGGGGTCAGTACCAAGAGACCCAGTACTTC,CASSLIASGGQYQETQYF
many,TRBD2,TRBV27,TRBJ2-1,TGTGCCAGCAGTTCGGGACTAGCGGGAGTTTGGGAGCAGTTCTTC,CASSSGLAGVWEQFF
many,.,TRBV20-1,TRBJ2-3,TGCAGTGCTCTTCTCCACCGGGGGGCCCAGATGGATACGCAGTATTTT,CSALLHRGAQMDTQYF
few,.,TRBV24-1,TRBJ2-3,TGTGCCACCAGTGATTTACACGGTTTTGGCACGCAGTATTTT,CATSDLHGFGTQYF
few,.,TRBV11-2,TRBJ1-5,TGTGCCAGCAGCTTCGGGACTCAAAGCTATCAGCCCCAGCATTTT,CASSFGTQSYQPQHF
few,TRBD2,TRBV20-1,TRBJ2-5,TGCAGTGCTAGAATACTAGCGGCAGAACAAGAGACCCAGTACTTC,CSARILAAEQETQYF
many,TRBD1,TRBV7-2,TRBJ1-2,TGTGCCAGCAGCAAAGAGGCAGGGGGCTATGGCTACACCTTC,CASSKEAGGYGYTF
many,.,TRBV7-2,TRBJ1-1,TGTGCCAGCAGCTTAGTTGTCCGGGACACTGAAGCTTTCTTT,CASSLVVRDTEAFF
few,.,TRBV20-1,TRBJ2-3,TGCAGTGCTAGAGGGGTCCAGGGTTACGGCACAGATACGCAGTATTTT,CSARGVQGYGTDTQYF
once,.,TRBV20-1,TRBJ2-7,TGCAGTGCTTTACAGGGGAGGCGGGACGAGCAGTACTTC,CSALQGRRDEQYF
.,.,TRBV7-9,TRBJ1-2,TGTGCCAGCAGCTTAACATTAGCCGGGATGGATGGCTACACCTTC,CASSLTLAGMDGYTF
many,.,TRBV4-3,TRBJ2-7,TGCGCCAGCAGCCAAGAGCGGGTTGGGACGAGGGAGCAGTACTTC,CASSQERVGTREQYF
few,.,TRBV12-3/TRBV12-4,TRBJ1-5,TGTGCCAGCAGTCTCACAGGCCCTAGCAATCAGCCCCAGCATTTT,CASSLTGPSNQPQHF
.,.,TRBV11-2,TRBJ2-5,TGTGCCAGCAGCTTCGAGCGACAGACCCAGTACTTC,CASSFERQTQYF
few,.,TRBV29-1,TRBJ2-3,TGCAGCGTTGAAACACAGGTCGCAGATACGCAGTATTTT,CSVETQVADTQYF
many,.,TRBV7-3,TRBJ2-2,TGTGCCAGCAGCTCTCCATACACCGGGGAGCTGTTTTTT,CASSSPYTGELFF
few,.,TRBV20-1,TRBJ2-3,TGCAGTGCTAGAGATGGGGGGCGGGGCAGCACAGATACGCAGTATTTT,CSARDGGRGSTDTQYF
.,TRBD2,TRBV28,TRBJ2-5,TGTGCCAGCAGTCCTCAGCGGGAGGCGAAGACCCAGTACTTC,CASSPQREAKTQYF
many,.,TRBV11-3,TRBJ2-7,TGTGCCAGCAGCGCCCAACAGGGTACGGGATTCGATTCCTACGAGCAGTACTTC,CASSAQQGTGFDSYEQYF
many,.,TRBV12-3/TRBV12-4,TRBJ1-5,TGTGCCAGCACGCGAATTTCCAGGTCCCAGCCCCAGCATTTT,CASTRISRSQPQHF
.,.,TRBV4-1,TRBJ1-6,TGCGCCAGCAGCCAGGTCTCCTATAATTCACCCCTCCACTTT,CASSQVSYNSPLHF
many,.,TRBV7-2,TRBJ2-1,TGTGCCAGCAGCTTACACAGGGACAATGAGCAGTTCTTC,CASSLHRDNEQFF
.,TRBD1,TRBV5-6,TRBJ2-7,TGTGCCAGCAGCTTGTACCGACTCGGGACAGGGGGCGTCGAGCAGTACTTC,CASSLYRLGTGGVEQYF
many,.,TRBV7-2,TRBJ1-1,TGTGCCAGCAGCCACCCTAGGGGTCGGGCTTTCTTT,CASSHPRGRAFF
many,.,TRBV18,TRBJ2-7,TGTGCCAGCTCACCAACTCAGTACGAGCAGTACTTC,CASSPTQYEQYF
many,TRBD1,TRBV11-2,TRBJ1-4,TGTGCCAGCAGCGTTTTAGGGGGCTCTTGGGAAAAACTGTTTTTT,CASSVLGGSWEKLFF
many,TRBD2,TRBV28,TRBJ2-5,TGTGCCAGCATTAGGTCGTCTAGCGGGTACCAAGAGACCCAGTACTTC,CASIRSSSGYQETQYF
many,.,TRBV7-8,TRBJ2-7,TGTGCCAGCAGCTCCCCAGTTTGGGAGCAGTACTTC,CASSSPVWEQYF
few,.,TRBV20-1,TRBJ1-2,TGCAGTGCTAGTTTTAAGGGCTCTGGCTACACCTTC,CSASFKGSGYTF
many,TRBD2,TRBV27,TRBJ2-7,TGTGCCAGCAGCCCTTTGGTAGCGGGACCCTACGAGCAGTACTTC,CASSPLVAGPYEQYF
many,TRBD2,TRBV28,TRBJ2-7,TGTGCCAGCAGCCCGGGGGGGATAGGCGAGCAGTACTTC,CASSPGGIGEQYF
few,TRBD2,TRBV28,TRBJ2-3,TGTGCCAGCAGCGGACTAGCGGATAGCACAGATACGCAGTATTTT,CASSGLADSTDTQYF
.,.,TRBV28,TRBJ1-2,TGTGCCAGCGGGGACACAGAATACTACACCTTC,CASGDTEYYTF
many,TRBD1,TRBV12-3/TRBV12-4,TRBJ1-4,TGTGCCAGCAGGGTTCAACAGGGGGCGCGTAATGAAAAACTGTTTTTT,CASRVQQGARNEKLFF
few,TRBD1,TRBV6-5,TRBJ2-5,TGTGCCAGCAGTTGGGGGACAGGACGCGAGACCCAGTACTTC,CASSWGTGRETQYF
.,.,TRBV7-2,TRBJ1-2,TGTGCCAGCAACTGGGGGGGGACTGACTATGGCTACACCTTC,CASNWGGTDYGYTF
many,TRBD2,TRBV6-2/TRBV6-3,TRBJ2-1,TGTGCCAGCAGGCCCCTCGGCCTAGCGGGATACTACAATGAGCAGTTCTTC,CASRPLGLAGYYNEQFF